One sample yielded the 18 T cell receptor beta chains listed below, sequenced in a study of spatial heterogeneity in lung cancer. TCRdb itself ran the 5' RACE reads through MiXCR, one entry per CDR3 protein. The sample holds 70,000 to 90,000 distinct CDR3 sequences; about 14% are singletons and the top ten take approximately 7.2%. The time point denotes: sample taken at primary tumor resection. Unsorted whole RNA from tumor, nontumor lung or frozen PBMC underwent sequencing. Source: PBMCs, taken at surgery. The source of these receptors is a male donor with early-stage non-small cell lung cancer.

V usage is TRBV24-1 and J usage is TRBJ1-2; 10 bases are shared with TRBD1. Germline V lookup: CDR1 KGHDR, CDR2 SFDVKD. The CDR3 is 16 residues long. J gave up 2 bases and V 2 bases, and 4 bases lay outside the gene matches. The CDR3 DNA follows: TGTGCCACCAGTGATTGGGGACAGGGGCGAAACTATGGCTACACCTTC. Translation: CATSDWGQGRNYGYTF.

This clonotype occurred a few times. This chain joins TRBV3-1 and TRBJ1-2; no firm D call. The germline CDR1 and CDR2 sequences are LGHDT and YNNKEL (reference sequence). This CDR3 is built from 13 residues. Trimming shortened V by 2 bases and J by 6 bases, and 10 bases separated the two germline ends. CDR3: CASSQQKSDGYTF. The CDR3 bases are TGTGCCAGCAGCCAACAGAAGAGCGATGGCTACACCTTC.

This clonotype was counted between two and nine times. This rearrangement joins TRBV6-2 or TRBV6-3 to TRBJ2-1; possibly TRBD2 for D (6 bases). The V gene's germline CDR1 is MNHEY and CDR2 SVGEGT. This CDR3 has 13 residues. V lost 6 bases and J 5 bases, leaving 11 bases between the germline ends. CDR3 in amino acids: CASSGTQHNEQFF. As DNA, the CDR3 is TGTGCCAGCAGCGGGACTCAACACAATGAGCAGTTCTTC.

This clonotype came up a few times. The chain couples TRBV4-3 to TRBJ1-2; 8 bases fit TRBD1. Germline lookup yields CDR1 LGHNA and CDR2 YSLEER. Losses at the gene ends were 4 bases for V and 5 bases for J; bases not matched to a gene: 6. The CDR3 length is 14 residues. In DNA form, the CDR3 reads TGCGCCAGCAGCCCCGGACAGGGTATTTATGGCTACACCTTC. Translation gives CASSPGQGIYGYTF.

This clonotype has a count of ten or more. The V call is TRBV29-1, the J call TRBJ2-5; TRBD2 is a possible D gene (6 bases). The germline V gene has CDR1 SQVTM and CDR2 ANQGSEA. The CDR3 is 13 amino acids. V was shortened by 6 bases and J by 5 bases, with 16 bases between the two germline ends. CDR3 loop: CSVRGEDRETQYF. The CDR3 DNA is TGCAGCGTACGCGGGGAGGATAGGGAGACCCAGTACTTC.

This clonotype was seen many times. The rearrangement links TRBV9 to TRBJ2-2; the D gene could be TRBD1 or TRBD2 (5 bases each). CDR1 SGDLS and CDR2 YYNGEE come from the germline V gene. This CDR3 contains 15 residues. Trimming pared 3 bases from V and 4 bases from J, leaving 13 bases between. In DNA form, the CDR3 reads TGTGCCAGCAGCGGAACGGGACGAGTCACCGGGGAGCTGTTTTTT. Translating it yields CASSGTGRVTGELFF.

This chain joins TRBV4-3 and TRBJ1-2; 8 nucleotides agree with TRBD1. The germline gives CDR1 LGHNA, CDR2 YSLEER. After removal of 1 base from V and 1 base from J, the junction contained 2 bases not matched to a gene. The CDR3 spans 15 residues. The CDR3 is CASSQGDRSNYGYTF. CDR3 bases: TGCGCCAGCAGCCAAGGGGACAGGAGTAACTATGGCTACACCTTC.

The chain is built from TRBV7-9 and TRBJ1-5, with D unresolved. This CDR3 spans 13 amino acids. The germline CDR1 and CDR2 sequences are SEHNR and FQNEAQ (reference sequence). Trimming stripped 4 bases from V and 7 bases from J, with 11 bases between. For the CDR3, the DNA is TGTGCCAGCAGCTCTTCGGGGATCCAGCCCCAGCATTTT. It yields the protein CASSSSGIQPQHF.

This clonotype was observed a single time. V is TRBV3-1 and J is TRBJ2-7, with a tentative D call TRBD1 (5 bases). Trimming removed 0 bases at V and 6 bases at J, with 12 bases between. The V gene's germline CDR1 is LGHDT and CDR2 YNNKEL (reference sequence). This CDR3 spans 14 amino acids. Here the CDR3 reads CASSQDMAGSEQYF. The DNA for the CDR3 is TGTGCCAGCAGCCAAGATATGGCAGGGTCCGAGCAGTACTTC.

This clonotype was observed many times. The V call is TRBV6-1, the J call TRBJ1-2, with D maybe TRBD1 (5 bases). The ends were cut back, 2 bases at V and 5 bases at J, with 12 bases in the middle. Germline V gene data show CDR1 as MNHNS and CDR2 as SASEGT. This CDR3 contains 14 residues. For the CDR3, the DNA is TGTGCCAGCAGTGAAAGGGCCGACAGATATGGCTACACCTTC. Its protein product is CASSERADRYGYTF.

This clonotype showed up just a few times. The CDR3 nucleotides read TGTGCCAGCAGCCCGGACAGAGAGAGGCAGCCCCAGCATTTT. It codes for CASSPDRERQPQHF. The genes are TRBV7-9 and TRBJ1-5; D perhaps matches TRBD1 (6 bases). V was clipped by 5 bases and J by 7 bases, with 15 bases between them. Germline V gene data show CDR1 as SEHNR and CDR2 as FQNEAQ (reference sequence). The CDR3 loop spans 14 amino acids.

This clonotype came up many times. The J gene is TRBJ1-1, the V gene TRBV10-3; D is uncertain. The CDR3 is 14 residues long. Germline V gene sequence: CDR1 ENHRY, CDR2 SYGVKD. Trimming cost V 3 bases and J 6 bases, with 14 bases left between them. CDR3 bases: TGTGCCATCAGTGACCCGGGCCCTCGGCCTGAAGCTTTCTTT. Translated: CAISDPGPRPEAFF.

This chain connects TRBV15 to TRBJ1-6, with D uncertain. Germline V gene data show CDR1 as LNHNV and CDR2 as YYDKDF (reference sequence). CDR3 length: 16 residues. V was shortened by 0 bases and J by 4 bases, with 10 bases between the two germline ends. In DNA, the CDR3 is TGTGCCACCAGCAGAGAGCCCATGGAGTATAATTCACCCCTCCACTTT. This codes for CATSREPMEYNSPLHF.

V and J are TRBV7-2 and TRBJ2-3; no clear D gene. The CDR3 has 14 amino acids. The germline V gene encodes CDR1 SGHTA and CDR2 FQGNSA. Trimming cost V 1 base and J 6 bases, with 11 bases left between them. DNA of the CDR3: TGTGCCAGCAGCTTAGATCCCCGTGCGGATACGCAGTATTTT. This translates into CASSLDPRADTQYF.

This clonotype appeared a few times. V and J are TRBV7-3 and TRBJ2-5; D unclear. The germline CDR1 and CDR2 sequences are SGHTA and FQGTGA. The V gene lost 4 bases and the J gene lost 1 base, with 7 bases spanning the gap. This CDR3 comprises 13 residues. CDR3 nucleotide sequence: TGTGCCAGCAGCTGGCAGCCCCAAGAGACCCAGTACTTC. Its protein product is CASSWQPQETQYF.

This clonotype was detected many times. This chain uses TRBV25-1 with TRBJ2-7, with D perhaps TRBD1 or TRBD2 (5 bases each). The length of the CDR3 is 12 residues. Per the germline V gene, CDR1 is MGHDK and CDR2 is SYGVNS. Trimming removed 4 bases at V and 7 bases at J, with 11 bases between. CDR3 residues: CASSGGWGEQYF. The DNA for the CDR3 is TGTGCCAGCAGTGGGGGATGGGGGGAGCAGTACTTC.

This clonotype was picked up a small number of times. The chain's CDR3 is CASSDVTPYNSPLHF. The CDR3 nucleotides read TGCGCCAGCAGTGACGTGACTCCCTATAATTCACCCCTCCACTTT. This chain joins TRBV10-2 and TRBJ1-6; no reliable D call. V lost 3 bases to trimming and J lost 2 bases, with 8 bases between them. Germline V gene sequence: CDR1 WSHSY, CDR2 SAAADI. The CDR3 runs to 15 residues.

This clonotype has a count of ten or more. The rearrangement uses TRBV4-1 and TRBJ2-3, with no clear D. Germline CDR1 MGHRA, CDR2 YSYEKL. The CDR3 is 15 residues long. V lost 1 base and J lost 4, with 12 bases in between. The CDR3 nucleotides read TGCGCCAGCAGCCAAGGGGTTACACCGCCAGATACGCAGTATTTT. Translated: CASSQGVTPPDTQYF.